The 30 T cell receptor beta chains below were found in one sample sequenced in a study of T cells after posttransplantation cyclophosphamide. TCRdb's copy holds only in-frame clones and misses some; the assay was immunoSEQ multiplex PCR. Listed for the sample are about 40,000 clones, none seen a single time. Sample: PBMCs. These receptors all come from a woman aged 45-60 years in good health and a related stem cell transplant donor.

This clone showed up many times. V and J are TRBV2 and TRBJ2-7; TRBD1 matches 8 bases. This CDR3 spans 13 amino acids. With V trimmed by 4 bases and J by 6 bases, 5 bases remained unmatched. Germline V gene lookup returns CDR1 SNHLY and CDR2 FYNNEI. The CDR3 bases are TGTGCCAGCAGTGTTGGACAGGGCGGCGAGCAGTACTTC. Amino acid sequence: CASSVGQGGEQYF. Using reference TRBV2 and TRBJ2-7 for the parts outside the CDR3, the full variable domain is EPEVTQTPSHQVTQMGQEVILRCVPISNHLYFYWYRQILGQKVEFLVSFYNNEISEKSEIFDDQFSVERPDGSNFTLKIRSTKLEDSAMYFCASSVGQGGEQYFGPGTRLTVT.

This clone was observed many times. The CDR3 bases are TGCAGTGCTAGGAGCTTCTATGGCTACACCTTC. Residues: CSARSFYGYTF. The chain recombines TRBV20-1 with TRBJ1-2; D is unclear. Germline V lookup: CDR1 DFQATT, CDR2 SNEGSKA (reference sequence). This CDR3 spans 11 amino acids. Between the trimmed V and J ends, which lost 3 bases and 4 bases, there was a span of 6 bases.

In its sample, this clone was seen many times. J is TRBJ1-3 and V is TRBV5-1; D gene uncertain. Germline V gene sequence: CDR1 SGHRS, CDR2 YFSETQ. The V gene lost 4 bases and the J gene lost 2 bases, with 16 bases spanning the gap. The CDR3 runs to 16 residues. The CDR3 is CASSQGFSQAGNTIYF. The CDR3 bases are TGCGCCAGCAGCCAAGGATTTTCTCAGGCTGGAAACACCATATATTTT.

This clone appeared many times. The genes are TRBV2 and TRBJ1-1; 9 bases map to TRBD1. CDR3 length: 14 residues. With V trimmed by 8 bases and J by 6 bases, 10 bases remained unmatched. The germline CDR1 and CDR2 sequences are SNHLY and FYNNEI. Here the CDR3 DNA reads TGTGCCAGCGTCTCACCGGGACAGGGCCCTGAAGCTTTCTTT. This codes for CASVSPGQGPEAFF. The entire variable domain, with the rest obtained from reference TRBV2 and TRBJ1-1, is as follows: EPEVTQTPSHQVTQMGQEVILRCVPISNHLYFYWYRQILGQKVEFLVSFYNNEISEKSEIFDDQFSVERPDGSNFTLKIRSTKLEDSAMYFCASVSPGQGPEAFFGQGTRLTVV.

This clone was seen many times. V usage is TRBV19 and J usage is TRBJ1-5; weak D call: TRBD1 (5 bases). Germline CDR1 is LNHDA and CDR2 is SQIVND (reference sequence). V was cut by 8 bases and J by 4 bases, with 15 bases left in between. The CDR3 extends over 14 amino acids. The CDR3 region is CASLGGVENQPQHF. The CDR3 DNA reads as TGTGCCAGTCTGGGGGGAGTGGAGAATCAGCCCCAGCATTTT.

This clone occurred many times. CDR3 residues: CASSFVRTGSLANEKLFF. The CDR3 DNA reads as TGTGCCAGCAGTTTTGTGCGGACAGGGTCTTTAGCTAATGAAAAACTGTTTTTT. The rearrangement joins TRBV28 to TRBJ1-4, with 8 bases identical to TRBD1. The germline V gene encodes CDR1 MDHEN and CDR2 SYDVKM. The CDR3 is 18 amino acids. Unmatched junction bases numbered 12, after V lost 3 bases and J lost 3 bases.

This chain joins TRBV30 and TRBJ1-2; TRBD1 might be the D (6 bases). Germline V gives CDR1 GTSNPN, CDR2 SVGIG (reference sequence). V lost 7 bases and J lost 1, with 19 bases in between. This CDR3 region has 15 residues. CDR3 DNA sequence: TGTGCCTTAAGGACAGCGCAAGTTTATAACTATGGCTACACCTTC. It is translated as CALRTAQVYNYGYTF. The complete variable domain, with remaining parts taken from reference TRBV30 and TRBJ1-2, reads SQTIHQWPATLVQPVGSPLSLECTVEGTSNPNLYWYRQAAGRGLQLLFYSVGIGQISSEVPQNLSASRPQDRQFILSSKKLLLSDSGFYLCALRTAQVYNYGYTFGSGTRLTVV.

This clone was found many times. The chain couples TRBV2 to TRBJ2-5; D uncertain. V was trimmed by 5 bases and J by 4 bases, leaving 5 bases between them. Per germline, CDR1 SNHLY and CDR2 FYNNEI. The CDR3 covers 11 residues. CDR3 loop: CASSYIETQYF. In DNA, the CDR3 is TGTGCCAGCAGTTACATAGAGACCCAGTACTTC.

This clone has ten or more counts. The genes are TRBV4-1 and TRBJ2-1; 10 bases match TRBD2. The CDR3 is made up of 16 amino acids. The germline CDR1 and CDR2 sequences are MGHRA and YSYEKL. V dropped 1 base and J dropped 7; count of bases not matched to a gene: 7. CDR3 sequence: CASSQGGAGGRNEQFF. The DNA for the CDR3 is TGCGCCAGCAGCCAAGGCGGAGCGGGGGGGCGGAATGAGCAGTTCTTC.

This clone was detected many times. The CDR3 DNA sequence: TGTGCCAGCCGTCCCCGGCGGGACTCCTACGAGCAGTACTTC. This encodes CASRPRRDSYEQYF. The chain joins TRBV6-5 to TRBJ2-7; maybe TRBD2 (6 bases). The germline V and J ends were trimmed by 8 bases and 0 bases, with 14 bases remaining between them. The germline gives CDR1 MNHEY, CDR2 SVGAGI. The CDR3 runs to 14 residues.

This clone has a count of ten or more. This rearrangement joins TRBV27 to TRBJ1-6; D not resolved. Germline V gene lookup returns CDR1 MNHEY and CDR2 SMNVEV (reference sequence). Trimming shortened V by 3 bases and J by 5 bases, and 8 bases separated the two germline ends. The CDR3 totals 14 residues. The CDR3 is CASSLRFNNSPLHF. CDR3 sequence (DNA): TGTGCCAGCAGTTTGAGGTTTAATAATTCACCCCTCCACTTT.

In this sample, this clone turned up many times. This chain links TRBV4-3 with TRBJ2-2; TRBD1 aligns across 12 bases. V lost 4 bases to trimming and J lost 7 bases; unmatched junction nucleotides: 10. CDR1 and CDR2 (germline): LGHNA, YSLEER. The CDR3 has 17 residues. DNA for the CDR3: TGCGCCAGCAGCCCTTTAAGGGGACAGGGGGCTATCGGGGAGCTGTTTTTT. The encoded protein is CASSPLRGQGAIGELFF.

This clone appeared many times. The genes are TRBV9 and TRBJ2-6, with D unclear. The germline V and J ends were trimmed by 0 bases and 2 bases, with 12 bases remaining between them. Germline assignment: CDR1 SGDLS and CDR2 YYNGEE. The CDR3 sequence is 17 residues long. This chain's CDR3 is CASSVESRPTGANVLTF. The CDR3 nucleotides read TGTGCCAGCAGCGTAGAATCGCGGCCGACTGGGGCCAACGTCCTGACTTTC. Drawing the rest from reference TRBV9 and TRBJ2-6, the complete variable domain is DSGVTQTPKHLITATGQRVTLRCSPRSGDLSVYWYQQSLDQGLQFLIQYYNGEERAKGNILERFSAQQFPDLHSELNLSSLELGDSALYFCASSVESRPTGANVLTFGAGSRLTVL.

This clone has ten or more counts. This chain joins TRBV9 and TRBJ1-4, with D possibly matching TRBD1 (5 bases). Between the trimmed V and J ends, which lost 2 bases and 8 bases, there was a span of 22 bases. The length of the CDR3 is 17 residues. Germline V gene lookup returns CDR1 SGDLS and CDR2 YYNGEE. CDR3 DNA sequence: TGTGCCAGCAGCGTCGGGGTCGGGGGTTGGCTACAAGAAAAACTGTTTTTT. Translated: CASSVGVGGWLQEKLFF.

The table lists this clone with many counts. The CDR3 sequence: CASSRTGGFPNEKLFF. CDR3 nucleotide sequence: TGTGCCTCCAGCCGGACAGGGGGTTTCCCGAATGAAAAACTGTTTTTT. The chain links TRBV30 to TRBJ1-4; 10 bases are a match to TRBD1. The CDR3 runs 16 residues. Per germline, CDR1 GTSNPN and CDR2 SVGIG (reference sequence). With 7 bases clipped from V and 5 bases from J, the junction kept 13 bases outside the gene matches. The full variable domain, with the rest looked up from reference TRBV30 and TRBJ1-4, is SQTIHQWPATLVQPVGSPLSLECTVEGTSNPNLYWYRQAAGRGLQLLFYSVGIGQISSEVPQNLSASRPQDRQFILSSKKLLLSDSGFYLCASSRTGGFPNEKLFFGSGTQLSVL.

This clone occurred many times. V usage is TRBV7-2 and J usage is TRBJ1-5; TRBD1 is a possible D gene (5 bases). The V end lost 3 bases, the J end lost 4 bases, and 16 bases lay between the germline ends. The CDR3 runs 16 residues. Germline V gives CDR1 SGHTA, CDR2 FQGNSA. CDR3 DNA sequence: TGTGCCAGCAGCTTGTTGGCGGGGGTCGGGAATCAGCCCCAGCATTTT. Protein product: CASSLLAGVGNQPQHF.

In its sample, this clone was seen many times. The chain joins TRBV25-1 to TRBJ1-2; tentatively, D is TRBD1 (5 bases). The germline V gene has CDR1 MGHDK and CDR2 SYGVNS. Trimming cost V 2 bases and J 5 bases, with 15 bases left between them. This CDR3 is 15 amino acids long. In nucleotides, the CDR3 is TGTGCCAGCAGTGAAGCTGGGGGAGGTAGGTATGGCTACACCTTC. This gives the protein CASSEAGGGRYGYTF.

CDR3 sequence (DNA): TGTGCCAGCAGCTTAAGCGGGGCGCAAGAGACCCAGTACTTC. Protein product: CASSLSGAQETQYF. V is TRBV7-2 and J is TRBJ2-5; TRBD2 matches 7 bases. J lost 2 bases, V lost 2 bases, and 2 bases had no gene match. Per the germline V gene, CDR1 is SGHTA and CDR2 is FQGNSA. The CDR3 loop spans 14 amino acids.

This clone was found many times. This chain connects TRBV28 to TRBJ1-5; the D gene is possibly TRBD1 (6 bases). The germline V gene has CDR1 MDHEN and CDR2 SYDVKM. The CDR3 extends over 16 amino acids. V dropped 6 bases and J dropped 4 bases, with 19 bases sitting between them. The CDR3, as DNA: TGTGCCAGCAGCAATGCCAGGGGCCGCCTGAATCAGCCCCAGCATTTT. It specifies CASSNARGRLNQPQHF.

This clone occurred many times. The chain couples TRBV11-2 to TRBJ1-1, with 8 nucleotides matching TRBD1. The J segment lost 5 bases and the V segment lost 8 bases, leaving 4 bases of the junction unmatched. Per the germline V gene, CDR1 is SGHAT and CDR2 is FQNNGV. The CDR3 extends over 12 amino acids. The CDR3 nucleotides read TGTGCCAGCTCGACAGGGGTTACTGAAGCTTTCTTT. Translated, it gives CASSTGVTEAFF.

This clone was found many times. This chain uses TRBV5-5 with TRBJ1-3; a possible D gene is TRBD1 (6 bases). Germline V gene sequence: CDR1 SGHKS, CDR2 YYEKEE (reference sequence). CDR3 length equals 15 residues. V shed 0 bases and J shed 4 bases, with 11 bases lying between them. CDR3 sequence reads: CASSLDTGSGNTIYF. In DNA form, the CDR3 reads TGTGCCAGCAGCTTGGATACAGGGTCCGGAAACACCATATATTTT.

This clone came up many times. For the CDR3, the DNA is TGTGCCAGTAGTACCGGAGCGGGCACCACGAGGGATACGCAGTATTTT. It yields the protein CASSTGAGTTRDTQYF. This chain connects TRBV19 to TRBJ2-3, with a tentative D call TRBD2 (6 bases). Germline CDR1 and CDR2: LNHDA and SQIVND (reference sequence). The CDR3 runs 16 residues. V was trimmed by 4 bases and J by 6 bases, leaving 20 bases between them.

This clone was picked up many times. This sequence joins TRBV28 and TRBJ1-4; 7 nucleotides match TRBD1. The germline V gene has CDR1 MDHEN and CDR2 SYDVKM. V lost 5 bases and J lost 3; bases outside the gene matches: 6. This CDR3 has 15 amino acids. The CDR3: CASSLQGGSNEKLFF. CDR3 DNA: TGTGCCAGCAGTCTCCAGGGGGGTTCTAATGAAAAACTGTTTTTT. The complete variable domain, with remaining parts taken from reference TRBV28 and TRBJ1-4, reads DVKVTQSSRYLVKRTGEKVFLECVQDMDHENMFWYRQDPGLGLRLIYFSYDVKMKEKGDIPEGYSVSREKKERFSLILESASTNQTSMYLCASSLQGGSNEKLFFGSGTQLSVL.

This clone was counted many times. The chain joins TRBV19 to TRBJ2-5; D remains unclear. Trimming shortened V by 5 bases and J by 5 bases, and 15 bases separated the two germline ends. Germline loops: CDR1 LNHDA, CDR2 SQIVND (reference sequence). This CDR3 spans 14 amino acids. CDR3 sequence reads: CASSASQDGETQYF. The CDR3, as DNA: TGTGCCAGTAGTGCCTCCCAGGATGGGGAGACCCAGTACTTC.

This clone occurred many times. This rearrangement joins TRBV7-9 to TRBJ2-3; possibly TRBD2 for D (6 bases). CDR3 size: 16 residues. Between the trimmed V and J ends, which lost 7 bases and 4 bases, there was a span of 21 bases. The V gene's germline CDR1 is SEHNR and CDR2 FQNEAQ (reference sequence). The CDR3 sequence: CASTPKGLAIADTQYF. As DNA, the CDR3 is TGTGCCAGCACCCCTAAGGGGCTAGCGATCGCAGATACGCAGTATTTT.

Many counts were recorded for this clone. J is TRBJ2-1 and V is TRBV9; weak D call: TRBD1 (5 bases). Germline V gene sequence: CDR1 SGDLS, CDR2 YYNGEE. This CDR3 spans 13 amino acids. Trimming removed 6 bases at V and 4 bases at J, with 11 bases between. The CDR3 reads CASTRDRYNEQFF. The CDR3 DNA sequence: TGTGCCAGCACCAGAGACAGATACAATGAGCAGTTCTTC. Complete variable domain (other parts from reference TRBV9 and TRBJ2-1): DSGVTQTPKHLITATGQRVTLRCSPRSGDLSVYWYQQSLDQGLQFLIQYYNGEERAKGNILERFSAQQFPDLHSELNLSSLELGDSALYFCASTRDRYNEQFFGPGTRLTVL.

The chain employs TRBV7-2 and TRBJ2-1, with 7 nucleotides matching TRBD2. V was clipped by 5 bases and J by 2 bases; unmatched bases: 9. Looked up from germline, CDR1 is SGHTA and CDR2 is FQGNSA. This CDR3 comprises 16 residues. CDR3 coding DNA: TGTGCCAGCAGCGTTAGCGGGCCAGTCGCCTACAATGAGCAGTTCTTC. It yields the protein CASSVSGPVAYNEQFF.

This clone was counted at least ten times. The chain recombines TRBV5-1 with TRBJ2-3, with a weak D call TRBD1 (6 bases). Germline loops: CDR1 SGHRS, CDR2 YFSETQ. The CDR3 totals 14 residues. V was clipped by 7 bases and J by 4 bases, with 16 bases between them. CDR3 nucleotide sequence: TGCGCCAGCGGATACAGGGTTTGGCCAGATACGCAGTATTTT. Translated, it gives CASGYRVWPDTQYF.

Ten or more counts support this clone. V and J are TRBV19 and TRBJ1-5; possibly TRBD1 for D (6 bases). The germline V gene has CDR1 LNHDA and CDR2 SQIVND (reference sequence). V shed 10 bases and J shed 2 bases, with 12 bases lying between them. The CDR3 runs to 13 residues. CDR3 bases: TGTGCCACCCTCGAGGGGGGCAATCAGCCCCAGCATTTT. It specifies CATLEGGNQPQHF.

The table lists this clone with many counts. The chain is built from TRBV4-1 and TRBJ1-2; D remains unclear. The CDR3 spans 13 residues. Trimming stripped 0 bases from V and 7 bases from J, with 9 bases between. CDR1 is MGHRA, CDR2 YSYEKL, per germline. CDR3 residues: CASSQDPGGGYTF. DNA for the CDR3: TGCGCCAGCAGCCAAGATCCAGGAGGTGGCTACACCTTC.